This T cell receptor beta chain was recovered during a study of T cells after yellow fever vaccination. This clonotype was picked up a small number of times. TCRdb processed the 5' RACE reads anew with MiXCR; each CDR3 protein has one entry. The sample lists 120,000 or so distinct CDR3 sequences, about 16% occurring once. This specimen was CD8+ T cells sorted from PBMCs, taken 5 days after the yellow fever booster vaccination. This receptor was taken from a man aged 18 to 29 who received the YFV17D yellow fever vaccine.

The CDR3 DNA is TGCAGCGTTGAAGATCGGCTTGGCTACACCTTC. This sequence encodes CSVEDRLGYTF. The chain employs TRBV29-1 and TRBJ1-2; D unresolved. Trimming removed 0 bases from V and 7 bases from J, with 6 bases in between. CDR3 length equals 11 residues. The germline gives CDR1 SQVTM, CDR2 ANQGSEA.